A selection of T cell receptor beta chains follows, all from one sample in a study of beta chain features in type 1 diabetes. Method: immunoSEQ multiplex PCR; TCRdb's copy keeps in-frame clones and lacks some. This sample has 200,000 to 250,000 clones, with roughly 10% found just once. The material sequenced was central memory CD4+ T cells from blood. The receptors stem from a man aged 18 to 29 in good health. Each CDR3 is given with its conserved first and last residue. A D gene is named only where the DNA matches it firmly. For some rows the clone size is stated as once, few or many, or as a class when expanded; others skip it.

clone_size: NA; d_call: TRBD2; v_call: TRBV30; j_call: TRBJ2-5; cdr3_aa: CAWSVLAGGETQYF; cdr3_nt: TGTGCCTGGAGTGTACTAGCGGGAGGGGAGACCCAGTACTTC
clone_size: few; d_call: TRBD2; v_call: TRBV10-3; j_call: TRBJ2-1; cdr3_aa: CAISELQRTSLAEQFF; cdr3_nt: TGTGCCATCAGTGAGCTACAACGGACTAGCTTGGCTGAGCAGTTCTTC
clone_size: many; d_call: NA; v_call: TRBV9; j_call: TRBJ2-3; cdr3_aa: CASSGGLRERRTTDTQYF; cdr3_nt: TGTGCCAGCAGCGGAGGCCTTCGGGAGCGGAGGACCACAGATACGCAGTATTTT
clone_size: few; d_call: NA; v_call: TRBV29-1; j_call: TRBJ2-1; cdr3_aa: CSESRDYNEQFF; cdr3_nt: TGCAGCGAGAGCCGGGACTACAATGAGCAGTTCTTC
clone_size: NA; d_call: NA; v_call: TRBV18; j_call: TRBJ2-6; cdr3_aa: CASSPVPGANVLTF; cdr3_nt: TGTGCCAGCTCACCAGTCCCTGGGGCCAACGTCCTGACTTTC
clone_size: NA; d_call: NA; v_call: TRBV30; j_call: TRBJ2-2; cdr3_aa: CAWSRAPRVANTGELFF; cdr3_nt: TGTGCCTGGAGTCGGGCCCCGCGTGTGGCGAACACCGGGGAGCTGTTTTTT
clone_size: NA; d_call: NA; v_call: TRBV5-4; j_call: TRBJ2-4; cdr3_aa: CASSLVDDAKNIQYF; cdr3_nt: TGTGCCAGCAGCTTGGTCGATGATGCCAAAAACATTCAGTACTTC
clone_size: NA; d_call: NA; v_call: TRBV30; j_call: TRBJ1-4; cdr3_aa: CAWSSGLHWEKLFF; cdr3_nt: TGTGCCTGGAGTTCCGGGCTCCACTGGGAAAAACTGTTTTTT
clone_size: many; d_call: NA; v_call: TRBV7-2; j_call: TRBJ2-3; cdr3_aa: CASSPNGRLGADTQYF; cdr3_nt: TGTGCCAGCAGCCCCAATGGGCGACTCGGGGCAGATACGCAGTATTTT
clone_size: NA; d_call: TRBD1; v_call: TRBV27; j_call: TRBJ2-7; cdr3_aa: CASSLTSDREDEQYF; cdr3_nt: TGTGCCAGCAGTTTAACCTCGGACAGGGAAGACGAGCAGTACTTC
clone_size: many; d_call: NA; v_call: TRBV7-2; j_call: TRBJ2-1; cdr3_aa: CASSPQGSEQFF; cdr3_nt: TGTGCCAGCAGCCCCCAAGGCAGTGAGCAGTTCTTC
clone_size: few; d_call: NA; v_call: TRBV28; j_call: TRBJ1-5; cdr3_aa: CASSPTGGPLQPQHF; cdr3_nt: TGTGCCAGCAGTCCGACCGGGGGGCCTCTTCAGCCCCAGCATTTT
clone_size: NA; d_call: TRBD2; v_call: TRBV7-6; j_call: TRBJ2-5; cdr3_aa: CASSFTSGPTETQYF; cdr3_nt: TGTGCCAGCAGCTTTACTAGCGGCCCGACGGAGACCCAGTACTTC
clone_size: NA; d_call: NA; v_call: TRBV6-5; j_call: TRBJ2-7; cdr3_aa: CASSYSQGTYEQYF; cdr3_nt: TGTGCCAGCAGTTACTCGCAGGGGACGTACGAGCAGTACTTC
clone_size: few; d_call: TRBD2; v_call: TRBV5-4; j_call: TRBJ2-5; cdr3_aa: CASSFPGTSGRGTQYF; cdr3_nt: TGTGCCAGCAGCTTCCCCGGGACTAGCGGGAGAGGGACCCAGTACTTC
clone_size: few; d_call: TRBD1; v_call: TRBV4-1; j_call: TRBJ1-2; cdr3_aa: CASSYLQGDYGYTF; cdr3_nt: TGCGCCAGCAGCTACTTACAGGGGGACTATGGCTACACCTTC
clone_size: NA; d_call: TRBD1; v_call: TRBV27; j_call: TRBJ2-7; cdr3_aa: CASSLFPRDRNYEQYF; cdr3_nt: TGTGCCAGCAGTTTATTTCCGAGGGACAGGAACTACGAGCAGTACTTC
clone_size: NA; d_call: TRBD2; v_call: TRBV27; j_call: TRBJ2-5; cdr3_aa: CASSLGLTSGHQETQYF; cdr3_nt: TGTGCCAGCAGTTTAGGGTTGACTAGCGGGCACCAAGAGACCCAGTACTTC
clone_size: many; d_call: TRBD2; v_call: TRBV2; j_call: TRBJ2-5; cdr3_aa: CASTFGGLAGGVQETQYF; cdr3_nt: TGTGCCAGCACCTTCGGGGGACTAGCGGGAGGCGTCCAAGAGACCCAGTACTTC
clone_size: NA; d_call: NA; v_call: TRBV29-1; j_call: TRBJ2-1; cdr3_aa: CSVDTGLSYNEQFF; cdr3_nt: TGCAGCGTTGACACAGGGCTCTCCTACAATGAGCAGTTCTTC
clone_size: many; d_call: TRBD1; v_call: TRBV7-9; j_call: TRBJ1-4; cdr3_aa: CASSWDRQETNEKLFF; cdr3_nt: TGTGCCAGCAGCTGGGACAGACAAGAGACTAATGAAAAACTGTTTTTT
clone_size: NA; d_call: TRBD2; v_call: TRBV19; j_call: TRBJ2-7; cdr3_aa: CASSIRTGRYEQYF; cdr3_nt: TGTGCCAGTAGTATAAGGACCGGGAGGTACGAGCAGTACTTC
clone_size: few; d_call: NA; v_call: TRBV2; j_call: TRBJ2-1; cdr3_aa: CASSAGLEQFF; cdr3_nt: TGTGCCAGCAGTGCTGGACTCGAGCAGTTCTTC
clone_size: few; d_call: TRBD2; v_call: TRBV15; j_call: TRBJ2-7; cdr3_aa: CATSRPTSAYRIHEQYF; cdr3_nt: TGTGCCACCAGCAGACCTACTAGCGCTTACAGGATCCACGAGCAGTACTTC
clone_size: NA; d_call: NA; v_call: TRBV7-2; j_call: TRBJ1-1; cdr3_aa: CASSLSVSTEAFF; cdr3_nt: TGTGCCAGCAGCTTATCGGTGAGCACTGAAGCTTTCTTT
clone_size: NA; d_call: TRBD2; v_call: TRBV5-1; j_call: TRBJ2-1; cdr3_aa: CASRGPAGRNEQFF; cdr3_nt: TGCGCCAGTCGCGGACCAGCGGGACGGAATGAGCAGTTCTTC
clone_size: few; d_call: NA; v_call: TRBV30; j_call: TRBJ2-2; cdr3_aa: CAWGGMNTGELFF; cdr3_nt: TGTGCCTGGGGTGGAATGAACACCGGGGAGCTGTTTTTT
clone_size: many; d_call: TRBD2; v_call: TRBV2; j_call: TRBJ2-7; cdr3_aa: CASARENEQYF; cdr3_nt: TGTGCCTCAGCGCGGGAGAACGAGCAGTACTTC
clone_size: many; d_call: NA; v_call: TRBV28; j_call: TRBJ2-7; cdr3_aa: CASSGQYEQYF; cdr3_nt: TGTGCCAGCAGCGGGCAGTACGAGCAGTACTTC
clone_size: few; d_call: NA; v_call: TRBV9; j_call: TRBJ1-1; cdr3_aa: CASSVTGSAEAFF; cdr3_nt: TGTGCCAGCAGCGTAACAGGGTCAGCTGAAGCTTTCTTT
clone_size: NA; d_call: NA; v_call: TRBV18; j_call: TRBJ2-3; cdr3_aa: CASSLESDTQYF; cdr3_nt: TGTGCCAGCTCACTCGAGTCAGATACGCAGTATTTT
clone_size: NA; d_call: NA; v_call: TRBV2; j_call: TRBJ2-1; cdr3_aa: CASRTDLPTPHGQFF; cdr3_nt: TGTGCCAGCAGAACAGACTTACCTACACCCCATGGGCAGTTCTTC
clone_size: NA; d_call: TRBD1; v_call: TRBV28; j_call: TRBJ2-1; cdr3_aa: CASSRGQGVINEQFF; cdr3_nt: TGTGCCAGCAGCCGAGGACAGGGGGTTATCAATGAGCAGTTCTTC
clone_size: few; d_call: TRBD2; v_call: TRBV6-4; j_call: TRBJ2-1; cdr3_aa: CAIRRGLAGDNEQFF; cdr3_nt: TGTGCCATCAGGAGGGGACTAGCGGGAGACAATGAGCAGTTCTTC
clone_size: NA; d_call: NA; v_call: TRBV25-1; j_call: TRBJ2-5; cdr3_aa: CASSDAEGDKQETQYF; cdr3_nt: TGTGCCAGCAGTGACGCAGAGGGGGACAAACAAGAGACCCAGTACTTC
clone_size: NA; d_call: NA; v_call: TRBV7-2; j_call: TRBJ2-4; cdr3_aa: CASSSPAAAKNIQYF; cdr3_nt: TGTGCCAGCAGCTCCCCCGCGGCAGCCAAAAACATTCAGTACTTC
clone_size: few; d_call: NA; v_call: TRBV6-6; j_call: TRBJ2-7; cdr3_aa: CASSWYPGSYEQYF; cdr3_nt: TGTGCCAGCAGTTGGTACCCGGGTTCGTACGAGCAGTACTTC
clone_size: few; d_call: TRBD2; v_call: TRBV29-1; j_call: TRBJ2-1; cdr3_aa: CSVRGVYYNEQFF; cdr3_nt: TGCAGCGTCCGGGGGGTATACTACAATGAGCAGTTCTTC
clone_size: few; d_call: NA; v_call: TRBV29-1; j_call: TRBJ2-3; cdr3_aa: CSARMVRAGDTQYF; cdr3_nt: TGCAGCGCACGAATGGTTCGGGCTGGAGATACGCAGTATTTT
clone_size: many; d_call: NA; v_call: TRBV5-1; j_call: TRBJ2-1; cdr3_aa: CASSLEGPAGVQFF; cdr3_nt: TGCGCCAGCAGCTTGGAAGGACCCGCCGGTGTGCAGTTCTTC
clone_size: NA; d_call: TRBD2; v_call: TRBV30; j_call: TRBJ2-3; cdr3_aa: CAWRVGAGGPSDTQYF; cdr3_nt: TGTGCCTGGAGGGTAGGAGCGGGAGGGCCATCGGATACGCAGTATTTT
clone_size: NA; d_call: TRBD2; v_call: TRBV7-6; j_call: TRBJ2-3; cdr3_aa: CASSSGSGVTDTQYF; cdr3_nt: TGTGCCAGCAGTTCGGGTAGCGGGGTCACAGATACGCAGTATTTT
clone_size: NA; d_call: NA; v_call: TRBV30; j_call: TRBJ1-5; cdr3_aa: CAWSIGYSNQPQHF; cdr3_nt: TGTGCCTGGAGTATAGGTTATAGCAATCAGCCCCAGCATTTT
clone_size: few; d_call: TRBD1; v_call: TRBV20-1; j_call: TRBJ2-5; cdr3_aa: CSAGTGETQYF; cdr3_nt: TGCAGTGCCGGGACAGGAGAGACCCAGTACTTC
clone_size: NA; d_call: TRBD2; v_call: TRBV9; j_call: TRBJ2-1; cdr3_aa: CASSARGLAGAYNEQFF; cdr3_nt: TGTGCCAGCAGCGCCCGAGGACTAGCGGGAGCTTACAATGAGCAGTTCTTC
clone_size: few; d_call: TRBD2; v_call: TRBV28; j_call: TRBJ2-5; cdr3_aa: CASSPPKTGGETQYF; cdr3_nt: TGTGCCAGCAGTCCACCGAAGACCGGGGGGGAGACCCAGTACTTC
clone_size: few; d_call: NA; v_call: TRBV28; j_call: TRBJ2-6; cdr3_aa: CASSLLSGANVLTF; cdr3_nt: TGTGCCAGCAGTTTACTCTCTGGGGCCAACGTCCTGACTTTC
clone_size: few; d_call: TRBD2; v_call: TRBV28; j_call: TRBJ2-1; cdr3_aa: CASTRGLAPSYNEQFF; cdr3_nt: TGTGCCAGCACTCGGGGACTAGCGCCCTCCTACAATGAGCAGTTCTTC
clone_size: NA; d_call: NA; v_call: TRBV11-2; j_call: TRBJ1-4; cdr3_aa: CASSLDRTNEKLFF; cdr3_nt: TGTGCCAGCAGCCTGGACCGTACTAATGAAAAACTGTTTTTT